In this sample, the clone carrying this TCR beta chain turned up a few times. Its cognate antigen is unknown. The sample is drawn from a study of T cell responses to AZD1222 COVID-19 vaccine. V lost 8 bases and J lost 5; bases outside the gene matches: 16. The CDR3 is 16 residues long. Germline CDR1 and CDR2: SEHNR and FQNEAQ (reference sequence). Study-level results: Researchers report vaccine-associated CD4 TCRs spanning spike, with dominance at 160-218 and 743-854. All repertoire sampling was performed exclusively after the peak T cell response. A rise in Spike-specific TCR breadth and depth followed two AZD1222 doses.

The protocol was immunoSEQ multiplex PCR, while the TCRdb copy is restricted to in-frame clones and leaves out a portion. The table lists about 120,000 clones, approximately 90% of them singletons. Doses given second, at about 4 or about 12 weeks, were pooled. This sample comprised peripheral blood, obtained 28 days after the second AZD1222 dose. The sequence was obtained from an adult who received the AZD1222 COVID-19 vaccine. J is TRBJ2-7 and V is TRBV7-9, with TRBD1 identical over 9 bases. Written as DNA, the CDR3 is TGTGCCAGCCAACTCCTGGATATACGGACAGGGGACGAGCAGTACTTC. Translating gives CASQLLDIRTGDEQYF.